This T cell receptor (beta chain) appears in the sequencing data of a study of vaccination and CD4 T cells after COVID-19. Study summary: Investigators drew the post-COVID samples a median around 93 days after diagnosis, with a range of 35 to 161. Overlapping SARS-CoV-2, HCoV-NL63, HCoV-OC43 and HCoV-229E spike peptides were used to stimulate cells.

In this sample, this clonotype turned up a few times. Its antigen remains unknown. Noted treatment: approximately nine-day PBMC culture with coronavirus spike peptide pools or control peptides (ViraFEST assay). Ahead of the COVID-19 pandemic (2011-2018), the CD4+ T cells of the unexposed donor were collected. Wells that each held 1.8 million or so PBMCs were cultured with roughly 9.8 IU/ml IL-2 and 7.5 to 10 ug/ml peptide pools. Germline CDR1 reads LGHNA; CDR2 reads YSLEER. There are 15 residues in the CDR3. V lost 0 bases and J 7 bases, leaving 13 bases between the germline ends. The Oncomine TCR Beta short-read assay was applied to DNA of cultured CD4+ T cells. TCRdb fed the PCR reads into MiXCR, producing one record per CDR3 protein. The data show about 7,600 distinct CDR3 sequences, roughly 40% seen once. Study-wide results and limits: For SARS-CoV-2-reactive clonotypes, the median went from about 22 to 38, a nonsignificant increase.

J is TRBJ1-5 and V is TRBV4-3; D is uncertain. The sequence derives from a human donor in good health. The material sequenced was CD4+ T cells from blood, cultured in vitro. This CDR3 reads CASSQDVKVRQPQHF. The DNA of the CDR3 is TGCGCCAGCAGCCAAGATGTCAAGGTACGCCAGCCCCAGCATTTT.